This T cell receptor (beta chain) was identified in a study of cytomegalovirus exposure and HLA in healthy donors (TCRdb year 2017). Describing the broader study: In an earlier analysis of 450 to 750 of the donors, about 270 Gb of sequence data and 100 million or so unique TCR beta sequences from 180 million or so T cells were reported. About 280 gigabases of sequencing data and roughly 81 million unique TCR sequences made up an early release that covered around 640 HLA-typed donors. Among the roughly 390 genotyped donors, about 83% belonged to the genetic ancestry cluster associated with self-reported Caucasian donors. The study aimed to test whether cataloging public T cell receptors could reveal signatures of past pathogen exposure. Using immunosequencing, the study profiled T cell repertoires from fewer than 850 subjects and related those repertoires to cytomegalovirus serostatus. Besides the first cohort of roughly 700 subjects, a separate validation cohort made up of over a hundred different subjects was used. The study combined high-throughput TCR immunosequencing, statistical association of individual TCRs with disease status, and machine learning to predict cytomegalovirus infection status. To study patterns of TCR occurrence, a later analysis re-analyzed previously published TCR beta repertoires from several hundred donors and added high-resolution HLA genotyping. In the later analysis, no new phenotypic data were used to find candidate immune exposures; instead, reliance was placed on TCR beta sequences and their occurrence across donors. An earlier analysis of a few hundred of the donors applied high-throughput TCR beta sequencing to assess whether each TCR beta V gene segment acted as functional or pseudogenic. Donor age, sex, ethnicity and CMV serostatus were compiled alongside the repertoire data. A later genetic analysis took genome-wide SNP genotypes for about 65% of the roughly 670 donors and used that subset as a discovery cohort. All discovery cohort repertoires had been generated using a single sequencing platform. Class I and class II HLA loci were covered by the typing at four-digit resolution. The number of typed donors differed by locus: about 620-640 for A, B, C, DRB1 and DQB1; 522 for DQA1; 606 for DPA1; and 450 to 480 for DPB1. Roughly five DR-DQ haplotypes were handled as single units for association and clustering, since linkage in the cohort was strong. Among around 400 genotyped donors of the cohort, an average of approximately 200,000 unique TCR beta nucleotide sequences was sequenced per donor, of which approximately 19% were non-productive.

V has 2 bases trimmed and J has 5 bases trimmed; junction bases matching no gene number 6. CDR1 and CDR2 (KGHSY, FQNENV) derive from the germline V gene. The CDR3 runs 16 amino acids, cysteine and phenylalanine included. The DNA shown is the 48-base CDR3, in frame from base 1. As to this clone: The clone's antigen remains unknown. Base quality data are lacking; no much larger clone is found one base away.

Overall study results and their limits: A few of the identified cytomegalovirus-associated TCR beta chains were confirmed in vitro to be specific for cytomegalovirus antigens. CMV serostatus was the only immune exposure information available for the cohort. When HLA alleles, especially DR and DQ, strongly co-occurred, TCR associations were difficult to assign to individual alleles. In a later analysis, most CMV-associated TCR beta chains were found to appear HLA-restricted, with HLA associations seemingly driven largely by CMV exposure. A later analysis associated about 16,000 TCR beta sequences with specific HLA alleles at a false discovery rate of 0.05. In this cohort, only TCR beta chains were sequenced, and detectable features were limited by the absence of alpha or paired-chain data. The presence/absence analyses assumed that sequencing depth was roughly uniform across donors, and that assumption may not be true. Correlated functional status among segregating V segments might reflect linkage disequilibrium, but an unknown experimental factor could not be ruled out. A later analysis reported that several top co-occurrence clusters appeared linked to parvovirus B19, influenza, CMV and Epstein-Barr virus. Most TCR sequences were observed very rarely across donors, whereas some public TCRs were present in many individuals. The classifier was reported to diagnose cytomegalovirus status with high specificity and sensitivity in both the original cohort and the validation cohort. The study listed 150 to 200 TCR beta chains as associated with cytomegalovirus. A later analysis found that HLA-associated TCR beta chains were more clonally expanded and had lower generation probabilities than equally common non-associated chains. The 87-base-pair reads could not distinguish some IMGT-functional V segments, including TRBV6-2 and TRBV6-3, so those segments were excluded. A later genetic analysis reported fewer N-insertions in productive TCRs among donors in an Asian-associated ancestry cluster than the roughly 700-donor mean. A later analysis found that TCR association rates varied across HLA loci, with DRB1 alleles showing the most associated TCRs and HLA-C alleles the fewest. The authors suggested that the approach could potentially be generalized to other disease states and immunological phenotypes. About 17 rarely observed V segments, including chromosome 9 orphons, were excluded from the earlier analysis of several hundred of the donors because counts were too low. A further reported finding was that TCR beta sequences accurately predicted the HLA-A and HLA-B alleles for most subjects in the first cohort. An association between a missense DCLRE1C variant and V-gene and J-gene trimming of TCR beta chains was found in a later genetic analysis and replicated in an independent cohort. The sequencing pipeline was judged likely to have produced a cluster of highly shared sequence variants as a technical artifact. In an earlier analysis of under 600 of the donors, most TCR beta V segments were observed in productive rearrangements about 87% or about 30% of the time, broadly matching IMGT annotations. Because HLA typing was missing for some donors at each locus, association tests included only the typed subset.

Preparation of the library involved the immunoSEQ multiplex PCR assay. For the multiplex PCR, a mixture combining 60 forward primers for TCR Vbeta segments and 13 reverse primers for TCR Jbeta segments was used. Amplification of the CDR3 region of rearranged TCR beta genes was performed with a multiplex PCR assay on genomic DNA. Amplified TCR beta libraries were sequenced as 87-base-pair reads on the Illumina HiSeq System. Per the original workflow: A later analysis tallied roughly 76 million unique TCR beta chains across the 666 repertoires, and 10 million to 11 million of those chains were shared by two or more donors. A nearest-neighbor algorithm error-corrected the raw reads and collapsed the reads into unique sequences, merging closely related sequences to remove PCR and sequencing errors. V, D and J gene segments were assigned by aligning CDR3 sequences to IMGT reference sequences. For a sequence to be retained, a match of at least six nucleotides was required to both a V gene segment and a J gene segment. Rearrangements were classified as productive when the CDR3 lacked stop codons and remained in frame with V and J, and all other rearrangements were classified as non-productive. Following IMGT convention, CDR3 was defined as the stretch from the second conserved V-encoded cysteine to the conserved J-encoded phenylalanine. The earlier analysis of 500 to 600 of the donors excluded sequences that lacked an unambiguous match to a single V gene segment. An earlier analysis of some 610 of the donors called V segments functional above 56.7% productive rearrangements and segregating when the between-donor standard deviation exceeded 5%. A statistical classification framework was built for diagnosing cytomegalovirus status from the catalog of TCR beta chain sequences. V and J gene assignment, in a later analysis, came from comparing TCR nucleotide sequences with IMGT/GENE-DB human TR gene sequences. The TCRdist pipeline was used in a later analysis to assign CDR3 sequences and most-parsimonious VDJ recombination scenarios. In a later analysis, every TCR beta chain was defined by the combination of its CDR3 amino acid sequence and its V-gene family, and reads without a unique V-gene family were dropped. To address suspected cross-contamination and a sequencing artifact, a later analysis removed 550 to 750 highly shared, low-generation-probability nucleotide sequences. For each public chain, a later analysis derived a clonal expansion index from normalized ranks of inferred template counts within each repertoire. Generation probabilities in a later analysis came from a VDJ recombination model fitted to out-of-frame rearrangements, and those results were checked against IGoR. In a later analysis, hypergeometric tests were used to score TCR-TCR, TCR-HLA and TCR-CMV co-occurrence, with a repertoire-size bias correction applied to TCR pairs. A later analysis estimated false discovery rates by permuting HLA or CMV assignments 20 times. A later analysis grouped co-occurring TCRs with DBSCAN, adding TCRdist sequence similarity when clustering within HLA-allele-positive subsets. Co-occurrence clustering excluded repertoires with fewer than 30,000 or more than 120,000 public chains, plus five with anomalous nucleotide sharing. As stored in TCRdb, this immuneACCESS dataset retains in-frame rearrangements with V and J assigned. A fraction of the clones does not appear; measured against another copy, unresolved V genes explain less than half of the discrepancy, and the remainder lacks a known reason. That table furnishes V, J and clone size, whereas the DNA furnished D and trimming. The sample table lists about 160,000 clones, about three quarters of them with a count of one. The ten largest clones capture roughly 1.9% of the sample.

The cohort comprised fewer than 750 healthy bone marrow donors. Cohort members were all nominally healthy when sampled, although unrecorded immune exposures were likely present. The donor was CMV seronegative and belonged to the group of more than 300 seronegative cohort members. Every donor gave a peripheral blood sample, and the peripheral blood mononuclear cells from that sample were used for TCR beta sequencing. Genomic DNA extraction from the blood cell samples was performed with the Qiagen DNeasy Blood Extraction Kit. Input material: PBMCs. The TCR was taken from a female donor in good health and CMV-seronegative. This sequence uses TRBV16 and TRBJ2-1; the junction holds 10 bases that match TRBD2. The CDR3 here reads CASSQNSLAGDNEQFF. The DNA is as follows: TGTGCCAGCAGCCAAAACTCCCTAGCGGGAGACAATGAGCAGTTCTTC.